Below are 27 T cell receptor beta chains sequenced from a single sample in a study of siplizumab effects on memory and regulatory T cells. TCRdb's copy holds only in-frame clones and misses some; the assay was immunoSEQ multiplex PCR. The sample shows more than 95,000 clones, 93% of them seen only once. Sequenced sample: Tregs sorted from blood. The receptor set was obtained from a human donor in good health.

This chain uses TRBV19 with TRBJ2-3, with 9 nucleotides matching TRBD1. CDR1 is LNHDA, CDR2 SQIVND, per germline (reference sequence). Trimming at V came to 8 bases and at J to 8 bases, leaving 17 bases not matched to a gene. The CDR3 contains 16 residues. The CDR3 loop reads CASGPTGTGTLGTQYF. The DNA of the CDR3 is TGTGCCAGTGGTCCTACTGGGACAGGGACCCTTGGTACGCAGTATTTT.

As concerns this clone: Other nucleotide sequences in the sample specify the same CDR3. The V and J genes are TRBV4-2 and TRBJ2-2, with D perhaps TRBD1 (5 bases). The CDR3 sequence is 15 residues long. Germline V CDR1 and CDR2: LGHNA, YNFKEQ. Trimming took off 1 base at V and 0 bases at J, with 6 bases between the two ends. The CDR3 DNA reads TGTGCCAGCAGCCAAGGGGGCTCGAACACCGGGGAGCTGTTTTTT. It codes for CASSQGGSNTGELFF.

The V call is TRBV5-4, the J call TRBJ2-5; the D is unclear. The end of the DNA fits TRBJ2-7 better, so the J call may be wrong. CDR3 length equals 13 residues. Looked up from germline, CDR1 is SGHNT and CDR2 is YYREEE (reference sequence). The CDR3 here is CASSLAFYPEQYF. The DNA for the CDR3 is TGTGCCAGCAGCTTGGCCTTTTACCCCGAGCAGTACTTC.

The V and J genes are TRBV5-6 and TRBJ1-4; perhaps TRBD1 as D (6 bases). The ends were cut back, 2 bases at V and 6 bases at J, with 14 bases in the middle. Germline V lookup: CDR1 SGHDT, CDR2 YYEEEE. There are 15 residues in the CDR3. As DNA, the CDR3 is TGTGCCAGCAGCTTCCAGGGGAGCTACTATGAAAAACTGTTTTTT. As protein: CASSFQGSYYEKLFF.

This clone showed up just a few times. The CDR3: CASSLNQGPGELFF. The CDR3 DNA is TGTGCCAGCAGCTTAAATCAGGGTCCCGGGGAGCTGTTTTTT. The chain is built from TRBV13 and TRBJ2-2; D possibly corresponds to TRBD1 (5 bases). Per the germline V gene, CDR1 is PRHDT and CDR2 is FYEKMQ (reference sequence). The CDR3 consists of 14 residues. Deletions cut 2 bases from V and 6 bases from J, with 10 bases between.

V and J are TRBV19 and TRBJ1-1; no reliable D call. This CDR3 has 12 residues. The V gene's germline CDR1 is LNHDA and CDR2 SQIVND (reference sequence). V gave up 6 bases and J gave up 3 bases, with 8 bases separating them. CDR3 coding DNA: TGTGCCAGTAGGGTGATGGACACTGAAGCTTTCTTT. This gives the protein CASRVMDTEAFF.

On this clone itself: The junction differs from germline at one of its ends, possibly a read error. The rearrangement joins TRBV7-7 to TRBJ2-5; perhaps TRBD2 as D (5 bases). CDR1 is SSHAT, CDR2 FNYEAQ, per germline (reference sequence). The CDR3 length is 13 residues. CDR3 residues: CASTRGSWETQYF. CDR3 nucleotides: TGTGCTAGCACAAGAGGGAGTTGGGAGACCCAGTACTTC.

This chain connects TRBV11-3 to TRBJ2-1; the D is unclear. V shed 0 bases and J shed 10 bases, with 13 bases lying between them. CDR1 is SGHNT and CDR2 is YENEEA in the germline V gene. CDR3 length: 14 amino acids. CDR3 DNA sequence: TGTGCCAGCAGCTTAGATCATTTCGGGCGGGAGCAGTTCTTC. Translation gives CASSLDHFGREQFF.

V and J are TRBV5-1 and TRBJ2-4; TRBD1 agrees at 9 bases. Germline V CDR1 and CDR2: SGHRS, YFSETQ. The J segment lost 6 bases and the V segment lost 2 bases, leaving 9 bases of the junction unmatched. The CDR3 length is 16 residues. Written as DNA, the CDR3 is TGCGCCAGCAGCTTAATTACAGGGGGCGCCGGAAACATTCAGTACTTC. Translation gives CASSLITGGAGNIQYF.

This clone was seen a single time. The V call is TRBV20-1, the J call TRBJ2-7, with D unclear. The CDR3 contains 11 residues. Trimming pared 2 bases from V and 10 bases from J, leaving 12 bases between. In germline, CDR1 is DFQATT, CDR2 SNEGSKA (reference sequence). The CDR3, as DNA: TGCAGTGCTAGATTGTCAGCGAACCAGTACTTC. Residues: CSARLSANQYF.

This chain connects TRBV11-3 to TRBJ1-3; D perhaps matches TRBD1 (5 bases). Germline values: CDR1 SGHNT, CDR2 YENEEA. V lost 0 bases to trimming and J lost 0 bases, with 6 bases between them. This CDR3 is built from 15 residues. This CDR3 reads CASSLEGASGNTIYF. As DNA, the CDR3 is TGTGCCAGCAGCTTAGAAGGGGCCTCTGGAAACACCATATATTTT.

The chain employs TRBV2 and TRBJ1-1, with D possibly TRBD1 on 5 matching bases. Germline CDR1 SNHLY, CDR2 FYNNEI. The ends were cut back, 2 bases at V and 4 bases at J, with 11 bases in the middle. The CDR3 has 14 amino acids. The CDR3 nucleotides are TGTGCCAGCAGTGAACAGGGCAGGAGCACTGAAGCTTTCTTT. Amino acid sequence: CASSEQGRSTEAFF.

The V and J genes are TRBV7-8 and TRBJ1-3, with D maybe TRBD1 (6 bases). The CDR3 covers 16 residues. The V gene lost 3 bases and the J gene lost 2 bases, with 14 bases spanning the gap. CDR1 is SGHVS, CDR2 FQNEAQ, per germline. The CDR3 here is CASSFGQLRAGNTIYF. The CDR3 DNA follows: TGTGCCAGCAGCTTCGGACAGCTTAGGGCTGGAAACACCATATATTTT. Filled out from reference TRBV7-8 and TRBJ1-3, the complete variable domain reads GAGVSQSPRYKVAKRGQDVALRCDPISGHVSLFWYQQALGQGPEFLTYFQNEAQLDKSGLPSDRFFAERPEGSVSTLKIQRTQQEDSAVYLCASSFGQLRAGNTIYFGEGSWLTVV.

V is TRBV6-1 and J is TRBJ2-6; 8 bases align to TRBD1. Germline CDR1 is MNHNS and CDR2 is SASEGT. Germline trimming cut 3 bases from V and 0 bases from J; bases unmatched to any gene: 7. The CDR3 runs 18 residues. DNA of the CDR3: TGTGCCAGCAGTGACACAGGGGGTCCTTACTCTGGGGCCAACGTCCTGACTTTC. The encoded protein is CASSDTGGPYSGANVLTF.

The chain combines TRBV5-1 with TRBJ1-6; D uncertain. The CDR3 spans 15 residues. The V end was cut by 4 bases, the J end by 7 bases, with 15 bases between. Germline V gene lookup returns CDR1 SGHRS and CDR2 YFSETQ. The CDR3 here is CASSVAGLVNSPLHF. The CDR3 DNA reads TGCGCCAGCAGCGTTGCGGGGTTGGTAAATTCACCCCTCCACTTT.

The chain links TRBV6-5 to TRBJ2-5; the D is unclear. The length of the CDR3 is 14 residues. V lost 0 bases and J 5 bases, leaving 10 bases between the germline ends. Germline assignment: CDR1 MNHEY and CDR2 SVGAGI. CDR3 in amino acids: CASSYSNPMETQYF. DNA for the CDR3: TGTGCCAGCAGTTACTCGAACCCAATGGAGACCCAGTACTTC.

This clone has a single count. The chain uses TRBV11-3 and TRBJ2-5; D remains unclear. This CDR3 has 13 amino acids. Trimming took off 5 bases at V and 5 bases at J, with 12 bases between the two ends. Germline V CDR1 and CDR2: SGHNT, YENEEA. The chain's CDR3 is CASSHSARETQYF. CDR3 DNA sequence: TGTGCCAGCAGCCATTCGGCCCGGGAGACCCAGTACTTC.

This clone was seen only a few times. The chain links TRBV15 to TRBJ1-3; D gene ambiguous. CDR1 is LNHNV and CDR2 is YYDKDF in the germline V gene (reference sequence). This CDR3 spans 14 amino acids. The V end lost 3 bases, the J end lost 2 bases, and 8 bases lay between the germline ends. The CDR3 nucleotides are TGTGCCACCAGCAGTGATGTGGCTGGAAACACCATATATTTT. This encodes CATSSDVAGNTIYF.

The CDR3 DNA reads as TGTGCCAGCAGCGGACAGGGGATAGAAGCTTTCTTT. Protein: CASSGQGIEAFF. The chain links TRBV5-4 to TRBJ1-1; the match to TRBD1 covers 9 bases. The germline V gene encodes CDR1 SGHNT and CDR2 YYREEE (reference sequence). Trimming removed 4 bases from V and 8 bases from J; junction bases left unmatched: 3. CDR3 length equals 12 residues.

V and J are TRBV21-1 and TRBJ2-4; the table's D call of TRBD1 was not tested on the DNA. TRBV21-1 is tagged as a pseudogene. CDR3 size: 19 residues. CDR3 DNA sequence: TGTGCCAGCAGCAAGGGTAGGGGGCGCCTAATCGGATCCAAAAACATTCAGTACTTC. Its protein product is CASSKGRGRLIGSKNIQYF.

The rearrangement links TRBV6-1 to TRBJ1-1; a weak D match, TRBD1 (6 bases). With 2 bases removed from V and 6 bases from J, the gap between germline ends came to 13 bases. Germline V gives CDR1 MNHNS, CDR2 SASEGT. This CDR3 is built from 14 residues. CDR3 protein: CASSETGGRSEAFF. For the CDR3, the DNA is TGTGCCAGCAGTGAAACCGGGGGGCGGTCTGAAGCTTTCTTT.

The chain combines TRBV2 with TRBJ1-5, with D unresolved. Germline V gives CDR1 SNHLY, CDR2 FYNNEI. The CDR3 is made up of 14 amino acids. Trimming removed 4 bases at V and 1 base at J, with 8 bases between. In DNA, the CDR3 is TGTGCCAGCAGTGGTGTCGGCAGCAATCAGCCCCAGCATTTT. As protein: CASSGVGSNQPQHF.

The J gene is TRBJ1-6, the V gene TRBV30; D might be TRBD1 (5 bases). CDR3 length: 15 residues. From germline, CDR1 is GTSNPN and CDR2 SVGIG (reference sequence). Trimming stripped 0 bases from V and 5 bases from J, with 11 bases between. CDR3 sequence: CAWSVLGADNSPLHF. The CDR3 bases are TGTGCCTGGAGTGTACTCGGGGCCGATAATTCACCCCTCCACTTT.

The chain has TRBV27 and TRBJ1-5; D not resolved. The germline V gene encodes CDR1 MNHEY and CDR2 SMNVEV (reference sequence). The CDR3 is 13 residues long. V was trimmed by 3 bases and J by 3 bases, leaving 6 bases between them. The CDR3 here is CASSFRDNQPQHF. Written as DNA, the CDR3 is TGTGCCAGCAGTTTCCGCGACAATCAGCCCCAGCATTTT.

The V gene is TRBV7-2, the J gene TRBJ2-7; 10 bases line up with TRBD2. Germline-derived CDR1 and CDR2 are SGHTA and FQGNSA. CDR3 length: 17 amino acids. Losses at the gene ends were 5 bases for V and 6 bases for J; bases not matched to a gene: 16. This CDR3 is CASSPGWASGSRGEQYF. Written as DNA, the CDR3 is TGTGCCAGCAGCCCTGGGTGGGCTAGCGGGAGTAGGGGCGAGCAGTACTTC.

The V and J genes are TRBV19 and TRBJ1-5; 9 bases are shared with TRBD1. This CDR3 has 14 amino acids. The trim removed 3 bases at V and 6 bases at J, leaving 3 bases unmatched. The germline V gene has CDR1 LNHDA and CDR2 SQIVND (reference sequence). This CDR3 reads CASSMDRGGQPQHF. Here the CDR3 DNA reads TGTGCCAGTAGTATGGACAGGGGCGGTCAGCCCCAGCATTTT.

The CDR3 loop reads CASSKALFGRVNTEAFF. Here the CDR3 DNA reads TGTGCCAGCAGCAAAGCGCTTTTTGGGAGGGTTAACACTGAAGCTTTCTTT. The chain employs TRBV21-1 and TRBJ1-1. TRBV21-1 represents a pseudogene. The CDR3 has 17 residues.